Listed below are T cell receptor beta chains from one sample, sequenced in a study of cytomegalovirus exposure and HLA in healthy donors. The data were produced by immunoSEQ multiplex PCR, yet TCRdb's version contains in-frame clones alone and is incomplete. The repertoire has about 130,000 clones, about 86% of them found once; the top ten carry around 0.67%. What was sequenced was PBMCs. The receptor set was obtained from a young man in good health and CMV-seronegative. Both conserved end residues are part of each CDR3. A D gene is named only where the DNA matches it firmly. Only part of the rows carry a size: once, few, many, or a class if the clone is expanded.

d_call,clone_size,j_call,v_call,cdr3_aa,cdr3_nt
TRBD1,-,TRBJ2-5,TRBV7-6,CASSQTGLETQYF,TGTGCCAGCAGCCAGACAGGGTTAGAGACCCAGTACTTC
-,few,TRBJ2-7,TRBV28,CASSFGRGAEQYF,TGTGCCAGCAGTTTCGGACGGGGGGCCGAGCAGTACTTC
-,-,TRBJ1-6,TRBV4-1,CASSPTIAAFNSPLHF,TGCGCCAGCAGCCCCACGATTGCAGCGTTTAATTCACCCCTCCACTTT
TRBD1,-,TRBJ1-1,TRBV15,CATSIGQGLNTEAFF,TGTGCCACCAGCATCGGACAGGGCCTGAACACTGAAGCTTTCTTT
TRBD1,-,TRBJ1-5,TRBV7-2,CASSRGLDQPQHF,TGTGCCAGTTCCAGGGGGCTCGATCAGCCCCAGCATTTT
-,-,TRBJ1-4,TRBV19,CASSAGELGKLFF,TGTGCCAGTAGTGCCGGGGAACTGGGAAAACTGTTTTTT
TRBD1,-,TRBJ1-5,TRBV18,CASSLKTGGLNQPQHF,TGTGCCAGCTCACTAAAGACAGGGGGTCTAAATCAGCCCCAGCATTTT
-,-,TRBJ2-2,TRBV2,CASSELGAQGTGELFF,TGTGCCAGCAGTGAATTAGGGGCGCAGGGAACCGGGGAGCTGTTTTTT
-,-,TRBJ1-5,TRBV28,CASFGVVEGNQPQHF,TGTGCCAGCTTCGGGGTGGTGGAAGGCAATCAGCCCCAGCATTTT
-,-,TRBJ1-6,TRBV5-7,CASPLGGTPTLYNSPLHF,TGTGCCAGCCCTCTGGGGGGGACACCTACTCTTTATAATTCACCCCTCCACTTT
TRBD1,-,TRBJ1-1,TRBV5-4,CASSLPTGINTEAFF,TGTGCCAGCAGCCTACCGACAGGGATTAACACTGAAGCTTTCTTT
-,-,TRBJ1-2,TRBV30,CSSIQWGLNYGYTF,TGTTCTTCGATTCAGTGGGGCTTGAACTATGGCTACACCTTC
TRBD1,-,TRBJ2-5,TRBV19,CASSPRTGGEAETQYF,TGTGCCAGTAGCCCTCGGACAGGGGGGGAAGCGGAGACCCAGTACTTC
-,-,TRBJ2-5,TRBV27,CASSSGIMEETQYF,TGTGCCAGCAGTTCGGGGATTATGGAAGAGACCCAGTACTTC
-,-,TRBJ1-2,TRBV5-1,CASSMDSMQTVYGYTF,TGCGCCAGCAGCATGGACAGTATGCAGACCGTTTATGGCTACACCTTC
-,-,TRBJ1-6,TRBV7-8,CASSLLDRENSPLHF,TGTGCCAGCAGCTTATTGGACAGAGAGAATTCACCCCTCCACTTT
-,-,TRBJ1-1,TRBV19,CASSIGAGRMNTEAFF,TGTGCCAGTAGTATTGGGGCAGGGCGGATGAACACTGAAGCTTTCTTT
TRBD1,-,TRBJ1-4,TRBV30,CAWSGDSKKLFF,TGTGCCTGGAGCGGGGACAGTAAAAAACTGTTTTTT
TRBD1,few,TRBJ2-7,TRBV30,CAWSLQGARGEQYF,TGTGCCTGGAGCCTCCAGGGGGCCCGTGGCGAGCAGTACTTC
TRBD2,-,TRBJ2-1,TRBV5-6,CASSRSRQRGTSYNEQFF,TGTGCCAGCAGCCGCAGTAGGCAGCGGGGGACTTCATACAATGAGCAGTTCTTC
TRBD1,few,TRBJ1-5,TRBV7-2,CASRRDRQSPQHF,TGTGCCAGCAGACGGGACAGGCAAAGTCCCCAGCATTTT
-,-,TRBJ1-3,TRBV4-3,CASSLTPSSGNTIYF,TGCGCCAGCAGCCTGACCCCTAGCTCTGGAAACACCATATATTTT
-,-,TRBJ1-6,TRBV4-3,CASSQGIVGNSPLHF,TGCGCCAGCAGCCAAGGTATTGTCGGGAATTCACCCCTCCACTTT